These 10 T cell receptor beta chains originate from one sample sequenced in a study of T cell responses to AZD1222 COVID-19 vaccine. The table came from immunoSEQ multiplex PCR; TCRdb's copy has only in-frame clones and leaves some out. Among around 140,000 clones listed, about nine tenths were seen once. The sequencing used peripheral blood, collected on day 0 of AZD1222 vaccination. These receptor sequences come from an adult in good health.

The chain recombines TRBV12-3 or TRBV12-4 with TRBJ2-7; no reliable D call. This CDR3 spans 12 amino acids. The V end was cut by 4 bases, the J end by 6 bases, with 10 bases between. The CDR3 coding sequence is TGTGCCAGCAGTTCTCTCCACTCCGAGCAGTACTTC. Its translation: CASSSLHSEQYF.

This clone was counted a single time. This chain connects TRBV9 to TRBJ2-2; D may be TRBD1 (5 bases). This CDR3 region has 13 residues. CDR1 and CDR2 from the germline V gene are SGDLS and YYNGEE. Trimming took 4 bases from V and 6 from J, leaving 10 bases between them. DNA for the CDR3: TGTGCCAGCAGCCCCAGGGTACCCGGGGAGCTGTTTTTT. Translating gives CASSPRVPGELFF.

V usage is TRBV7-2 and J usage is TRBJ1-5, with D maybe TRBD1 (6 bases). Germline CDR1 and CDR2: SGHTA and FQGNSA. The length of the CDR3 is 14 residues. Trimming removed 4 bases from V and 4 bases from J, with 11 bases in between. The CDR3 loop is CASSSRTENQPQHF. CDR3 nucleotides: TGTGCCAGCAGCTCGCGGACAGAAAATCAGCCCCAGCATTTT.

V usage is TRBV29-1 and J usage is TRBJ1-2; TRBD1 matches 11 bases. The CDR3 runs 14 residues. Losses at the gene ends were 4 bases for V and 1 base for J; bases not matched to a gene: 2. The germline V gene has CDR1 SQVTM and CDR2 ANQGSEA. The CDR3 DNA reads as TGCAGCGTTGGGACAGGGGGCGGTAACTATGGCTACACCTTC. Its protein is CSVGTGGGNYGYTF.

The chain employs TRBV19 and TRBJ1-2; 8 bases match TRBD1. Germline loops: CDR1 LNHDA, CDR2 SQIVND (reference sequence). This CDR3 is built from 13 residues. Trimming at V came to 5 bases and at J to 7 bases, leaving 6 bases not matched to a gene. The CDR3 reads CASSPGQGFGYTF. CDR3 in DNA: TGTGCCAGTAGTCCCGGACAGGGTTTTGGCTACACCTTC.

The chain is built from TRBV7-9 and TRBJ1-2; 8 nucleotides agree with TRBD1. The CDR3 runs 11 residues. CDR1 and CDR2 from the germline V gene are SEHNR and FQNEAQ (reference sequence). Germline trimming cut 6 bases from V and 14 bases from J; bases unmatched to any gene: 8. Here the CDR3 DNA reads TGTGCCAGCAGTTCGGACAGGGAAAGGACCTTC. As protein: CASSSDRERTF.

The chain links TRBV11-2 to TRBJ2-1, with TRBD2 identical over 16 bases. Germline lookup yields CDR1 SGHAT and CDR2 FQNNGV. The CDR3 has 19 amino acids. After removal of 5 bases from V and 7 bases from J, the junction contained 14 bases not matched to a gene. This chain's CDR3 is CASSRIPGLAGGLRNEQFF. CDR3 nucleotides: TGTGCCAGCAGCCGTATCCCGGGACTAGCGGGGGGGCTCAGAAATGAGCAGTTCTTC.

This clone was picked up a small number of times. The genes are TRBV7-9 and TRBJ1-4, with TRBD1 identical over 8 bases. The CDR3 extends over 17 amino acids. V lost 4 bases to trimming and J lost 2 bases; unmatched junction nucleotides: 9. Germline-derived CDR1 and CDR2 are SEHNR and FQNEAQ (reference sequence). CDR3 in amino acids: CASSSLRQGPTNEKLFF. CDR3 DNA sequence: TGTGCCAGCAGCTCCCTACGACAGGGGCCGACTAATGAAAAACTGTTTTTT.

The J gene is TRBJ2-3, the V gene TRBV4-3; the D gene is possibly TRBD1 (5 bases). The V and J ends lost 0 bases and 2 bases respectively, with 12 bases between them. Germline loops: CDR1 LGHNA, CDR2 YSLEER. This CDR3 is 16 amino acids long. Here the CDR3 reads CASSQEGLIPTDTQYF. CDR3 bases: TGCGCCAGCAGCCAAGAGGGGCTAATCCCCACAGATACGCAGTATTTT.

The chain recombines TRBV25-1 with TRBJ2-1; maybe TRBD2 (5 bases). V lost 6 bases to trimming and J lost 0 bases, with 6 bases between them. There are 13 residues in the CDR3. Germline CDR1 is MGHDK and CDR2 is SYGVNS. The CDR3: CASSGNSYNEQFF. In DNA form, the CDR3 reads TGTGCCAGCAGCGGGAACTCCTACAATGAGCAGTTCTTC.